This T cell receptor beta chain was recovered during a study of radiotherapy plus CTLA-4 blockade in lung cancer (dated by TCRdb to between 2017 and 2018). A note on the overall study: Objective responses were observed in 15% to 20% of enrolled patients, and disease control was achieved in less than 35%.

The study evaluated CTLA-4 blockade (ipilimumab) given together with focal radiation therapy in patients who had chemo-refractory metastatic non-small-cell lung cancer. What the work shows at the level of the full study, not this receptor alone: After treatment with radiotherapy and ipilimumab, TCR clones that came from tumors expanded in the peripheral blood. The strongest predictors of response were reported to be early dynamic shifts in blood T cell clones along with a rise in serum interferon-beta following radiation.

To note about this clone: Its antigen remains unidentified. Base qualities are not recorded, but no much larger clone differs from it by a single base.

The germline V gene gives CDR1 as MNHEY and CDR2 as SVGAGI. From the cysteine up to the phenylalanine, the CDR3 has a length of 12 residues. Only the CDR3 part of the read is kept: 36 bases, read in frame from the first base. At the junction V is shortened by 7 bases and J by 5 bases, with 12 bases in between. Library creation used the immunoSEQ multiplex PCR assay. What TCRdb holds here is the immuneACCESS table cut down to in-frame rearrangements. Part of the clones is not present; checked against another copy, under half of the missing clones reflect an unresolved V gene, and the others are unexplained. The sample profile shows about 43,000 clones; over 60% of them were found once. Roughly 25% of the sample is in the top ten clones.

This chain joins TRBV6-5 to TRBJ2-7; TRBD2 is a possible D gene, resting on 6 matching bases. The TCR comes from a human donor with non-small cell lung cancer who had a partial response to radiotherapy plus ipilimumab. Source: peripheral blood, taken from a patient treated with radiotherapy plus ipilimumab. The DNA is TGTGCCAGCACCTCGGGGGTGGACGAGCAGTACTTC. This yields the protein CASTSGVDEQYF.